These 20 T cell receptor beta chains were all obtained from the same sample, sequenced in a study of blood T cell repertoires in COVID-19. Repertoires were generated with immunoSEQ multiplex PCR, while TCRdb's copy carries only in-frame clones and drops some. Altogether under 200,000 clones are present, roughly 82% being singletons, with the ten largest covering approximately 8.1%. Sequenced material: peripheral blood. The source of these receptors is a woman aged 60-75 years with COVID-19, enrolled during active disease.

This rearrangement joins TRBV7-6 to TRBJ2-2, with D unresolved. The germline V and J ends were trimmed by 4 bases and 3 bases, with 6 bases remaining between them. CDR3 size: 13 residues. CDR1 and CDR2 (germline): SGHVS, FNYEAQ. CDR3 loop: CASSSSYTGELFF. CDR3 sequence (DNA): TGTGCCAGCAGCTCGTCGTACACCGGGGAGCTGTTTTTT.

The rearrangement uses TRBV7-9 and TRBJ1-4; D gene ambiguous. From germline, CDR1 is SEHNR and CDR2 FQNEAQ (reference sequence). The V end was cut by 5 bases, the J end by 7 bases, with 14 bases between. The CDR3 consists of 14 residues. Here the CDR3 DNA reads TGTGCCAGCAGCCTCTCCAGGCGTAGTGAAAAACTGTTTTTT. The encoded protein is CASSLSRRSEKLFF.

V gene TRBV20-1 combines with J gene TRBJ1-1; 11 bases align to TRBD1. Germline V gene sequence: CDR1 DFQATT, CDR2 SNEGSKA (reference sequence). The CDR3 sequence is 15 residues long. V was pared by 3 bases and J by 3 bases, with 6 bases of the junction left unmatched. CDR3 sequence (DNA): TGCAGTGCTAGTGGGGACAGGGGGTGGGACACTGAAGCTTTCTTT. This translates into CSASGDRGWDTEAFF.

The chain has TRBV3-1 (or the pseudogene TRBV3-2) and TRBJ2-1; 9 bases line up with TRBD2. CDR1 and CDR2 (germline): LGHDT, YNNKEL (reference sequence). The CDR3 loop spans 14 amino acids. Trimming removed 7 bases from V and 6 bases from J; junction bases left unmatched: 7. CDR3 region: CASTLAGAGNEQFF. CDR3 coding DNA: TGTGCCAGCACATTAGCGGGAGCGGGCAATGAGCAGTTCTTC.

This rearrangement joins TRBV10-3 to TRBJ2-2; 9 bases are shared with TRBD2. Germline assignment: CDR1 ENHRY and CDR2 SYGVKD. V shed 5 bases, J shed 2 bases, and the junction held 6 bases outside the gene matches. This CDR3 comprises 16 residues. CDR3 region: CAISPASGTNTGELFF. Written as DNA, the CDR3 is TGTGCCATCAGTCCGGCTAGCGGGACCAACACCGGGGAGCTGTTTTTT.

The CDR3: CASSLTTGLAVGNEQFF. CDR3 nucleotide sequence: TGTGCCAGCAGTTTGACGACGGGACTAGCGGTGGGGAATGAGCAGTTCTTC. The chain uses TRBV28 and TRBJ2-1, with 11 bases lining up with TRBD2. The CDR3 is 17 amino acids. The V segment lost 3 bases and the J segment 7 bases; nucleotides outside the gene matches: 11. The germline CDR1 and CDR2 sequences are MDHEN and SYDVKM.

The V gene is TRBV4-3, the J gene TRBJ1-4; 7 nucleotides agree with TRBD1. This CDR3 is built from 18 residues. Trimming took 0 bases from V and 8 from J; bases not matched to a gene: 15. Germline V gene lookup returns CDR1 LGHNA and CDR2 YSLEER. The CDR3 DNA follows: TGCGCCAGCAGCCAAGATAATATGTCTTACAGGGGAGGAGAAAAACTGTTTTTT. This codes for CASSQDNMSYRGGEKLFF.

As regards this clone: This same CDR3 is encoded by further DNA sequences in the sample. The CDR3 sequence is CASSSGTGYNQPQHF. The CDR3 nucleotides are TGTGCCAGCAGTAGCGGGACAGGGTACAATCAGCCCCAGCATTTT. The chain combines TRBV28 with TRBJ1-5, with TRBD1 identical over 9 bases. The CDR3 extends over 15 amino acids. The ends lost 5 bases at V and 3 bases at J; junction bases unmatched: 5. The germline gives CDR1 MDHEN, CDR2 SYDVKM.

Here the CDR3 DNA reads TGTGCCAGCAGCGTCAGGGAAGGGGGCACTGAAGCTTTCTTT. Its protein product is CASSVREGGTEAFF. The chain has TRBV9 and TRBJ1-1; possibly TRBD1 for D (6 bases). CDR3 length: 14 residues. The germline V gene encodes CDR1 SGDLS and CDR2 YYNGEE. V was shortened by 2 bases and J by 4 bases, with 12 bases between the two germline ends.

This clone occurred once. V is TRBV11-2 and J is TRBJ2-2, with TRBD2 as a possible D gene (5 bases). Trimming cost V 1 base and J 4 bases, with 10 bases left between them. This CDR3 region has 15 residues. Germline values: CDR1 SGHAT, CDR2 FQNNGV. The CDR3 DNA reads TGTGCCAGCAGCTTAGTGCAAGAGGGCACCGGGGAGCTGTTTTTT. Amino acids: CASSLVQEGTGELFF.

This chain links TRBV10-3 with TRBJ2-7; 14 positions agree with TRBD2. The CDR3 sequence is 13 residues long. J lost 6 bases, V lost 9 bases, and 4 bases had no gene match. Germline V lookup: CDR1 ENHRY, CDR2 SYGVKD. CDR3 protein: CAMTSGRAGEQYF. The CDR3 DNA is TGTGCCATGACTAGCGGGAGGGCCGGCGAGCAGTACTTC.

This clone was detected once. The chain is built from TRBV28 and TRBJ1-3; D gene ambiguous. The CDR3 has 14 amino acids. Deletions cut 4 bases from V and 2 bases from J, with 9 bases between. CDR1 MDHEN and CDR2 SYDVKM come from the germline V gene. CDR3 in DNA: TGTGCCAGCAGTTCCGGCGGGGCTGGAAACACCATATATTTT. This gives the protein CASSSGGAGNTIYF.

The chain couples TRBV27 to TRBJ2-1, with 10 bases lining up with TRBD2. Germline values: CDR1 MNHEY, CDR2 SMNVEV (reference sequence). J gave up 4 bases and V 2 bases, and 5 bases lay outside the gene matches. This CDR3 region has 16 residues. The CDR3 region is CASSLRLAGAYNEQFF. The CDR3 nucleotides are TGTGCCAGCAGTTTAAGGCTAGCGGGGGCTTACAATGAGCAGTTCTTC.

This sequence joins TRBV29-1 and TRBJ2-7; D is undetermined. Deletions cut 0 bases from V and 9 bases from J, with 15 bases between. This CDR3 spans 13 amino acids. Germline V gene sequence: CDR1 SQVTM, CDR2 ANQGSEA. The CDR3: CSVEDGPVLGQYF. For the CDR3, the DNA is TGCAGCGTTGAAGATGGGCCAGTTCTTGGGCAGTACTTC.

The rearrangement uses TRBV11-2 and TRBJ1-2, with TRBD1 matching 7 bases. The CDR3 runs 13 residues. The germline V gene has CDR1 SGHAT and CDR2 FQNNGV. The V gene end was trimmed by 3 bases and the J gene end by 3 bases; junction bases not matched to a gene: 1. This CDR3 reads CASSFDRDYGYTF. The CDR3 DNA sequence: TGTGCCAGCAGCTTTGACAGGGACTATGGCTACACCTTC.

CDR3: CASSSTRQGSYNEQFF. For the CDR3, the DNA is TGTGCCAGCAGTTCGACTCGACAGGGCTCCTACAATGAGCAGTTCTTC. V and J are TRBV6-6 and TRBJ2-1; TRBD1 matches at 7 bases. The CDR3 is 16 amino acids. Germline loops: CDR1 MNHNY, CDR2 SVGAGI (reference sequence). The junction had 6 bases not matched to a gene; V was cut back by 4 bases and J by 0 bases.

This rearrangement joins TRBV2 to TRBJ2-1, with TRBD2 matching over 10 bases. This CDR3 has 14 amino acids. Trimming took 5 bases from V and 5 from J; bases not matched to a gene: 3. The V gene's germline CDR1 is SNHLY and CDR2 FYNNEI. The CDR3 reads CASSSSGGNNEQFF. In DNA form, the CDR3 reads TGTGCCAGCAGTAGTAGCGGGGGGAACAATGAGCAGTTCTTC.

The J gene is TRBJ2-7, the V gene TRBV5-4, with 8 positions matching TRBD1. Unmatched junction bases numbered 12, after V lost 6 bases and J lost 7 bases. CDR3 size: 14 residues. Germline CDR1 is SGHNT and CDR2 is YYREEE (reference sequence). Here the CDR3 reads CASTMGGQGGEQYV. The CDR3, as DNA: TGTGCCAGCACCATGGGAGGACAGGGCGGGGAGCAGTACGTC.

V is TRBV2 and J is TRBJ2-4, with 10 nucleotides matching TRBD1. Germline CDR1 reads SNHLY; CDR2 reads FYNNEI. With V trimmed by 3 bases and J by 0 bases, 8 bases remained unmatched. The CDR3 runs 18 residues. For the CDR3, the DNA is TGTGCCAGCAGTGAGGGGACAGGGGACCAATTAGCCAAAAACATTCAGTACTTC. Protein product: CASSEGTGDQLAKNIQYF.

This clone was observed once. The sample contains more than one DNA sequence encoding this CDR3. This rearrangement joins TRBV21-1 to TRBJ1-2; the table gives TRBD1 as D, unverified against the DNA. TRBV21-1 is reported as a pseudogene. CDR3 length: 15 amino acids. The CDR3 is CASSRVTLGGGGYTF. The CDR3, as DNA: TGTGCCAGCAGCAGGGTAACTTTAGGGGGCGGTGGCTACACCTTC.